Each of the 14 T cell receptor beta chains below was sequenced from the same sample in a study of Graves' ophthalmopathy and Graves' hyperthyroidism. CDR3 regions of TCR beta were amplified from RNA transcripts. An opening RT-PCR round employed HTBI primers and preceded a second-round multiplex PCR. In TCRdb, the multiplex PCR reads were re-called with MiXCR into one record per CDR3 protein. The sample shows some 1.1 million distinct CDR3 sequences, less than 45% of them seen only once. The source material was peripheral blood or thyroid tissue (not recorded which). The receptors were gathered from an adult man with Graves' hyperthyroidism.

This clonotype was recorded at least ten times. This chain connects TRBV7-2 to TRBJ2-5; D might be TRBD1 (6 bases). Looked up from germline, CDR1 is SGHTA and CDR2 is FQGNSA. V was trimmed by 5 bases and J by 3 bases, leaving 13 bases between them. The CDR3 loop spans 14 amino acids. CDR3 amino acids: CASSRGHVEETQYF. The CDR3 nucleotides read TGTGCCAGCAGCCGGGGACACGTAGAAGAGACCCAGTACTTC.

This clonotype was picked up a small number of times. The chain employs TRBV12-3 or TRBV12-4 and TRBJ1-1, with D hard to call. The CDR3 has 14 amino acids. Trimming left V 0 bases short and J 2 bases short, with 7 bases between. The CDR3 spells CASSLAGINTEAFF. CDR3 coding DNA: TGTGCCAGCAGTTTAGCAGGGATCAACACTGAAGCTTTCTTT.

Turning to this clonotype: Being one base from a much bigger clone, this may be a read error. The chain is built from TRBV12-3 or TRBV12-4 and TRBJ2-5; TRBD2 might be the D (6 bases). The CDR3 length is 16 residues. CDR3 sequence reads: CASRTAGGSGQETRYF. CDR3 nucleotide sequence: TGTGCCAGCCGTACCGCCGGAGGGTCGGGCCAAGAGACCCGGTACTTC.

Of note for this clonotype: An end of the junction does not agree with germline; a read error may underlie this. This chain connects TRBV7-9 to TRBJ1-5; D not certain. Germline loops: CDR1 SEHNR, CDR2 FQNEAQ (reference sequence). The CDR3 is 12 residues long. The CDR3 region is CASSQDLQPEHF. Written as DNA, the CDR3 is TGCGCCAGCAGCCAAGATTTACAGCCCGAGCATTTT.

This clonotype has just a few counts. The chain couples TRBV29-1 to TRBJ1-2, with D tentatively TRBD1 (5 bases). Germline loops: CDR1 SQVTM, CDR2 ANQGSEA. V was cut by 4 bases and J by 4 bases, with 13 bases left in between. The CDR3 has 13 residues. For the CDR3, the DNA is TGCAGCGTTGGCGGGCAGGGAGGCTATGGCTACACCTTC. This gives the protein CSVGGQGGYGYTF.

Here the CDR3 DNA reads TGCAGTGCTAAGACAGGGGGCGGAGAGACCCAGTACTTC. This translates into CSAKTGGGETQYF. This chain uses TRBV20-1 with TRBJ2-5, with 10 positions matching TRBD1. Germline lookup yields CDR1 DFQATT and CDR2 SNEGSKA (reference sequence). The CDR3 covers 13 residues. The V segment lost 4 bases and the J segment 4 bases; nucleotides outside the gene matches: 3.

This clonotype was seen only a few times. The J gene is TRBJ2-7, the V gene TRBV28; 7 nucleotides agree with TRBD1. There are 13 residues in the CDR3. CDR1 and CDR2 (germline): MDHEN, SYDVKM. The J segment lost 5 bases and the V segment lost 5 bases, leaving 6 bases of the junction unmatched. CDR3 residues: CASSLYDRDEQYF. The CDR3 DNA reads as TGTGCCAGCAGTCTGTACGACAGGGACGAGCAGTACTTC.

This clonotype was recorded many times. V usage is TRBV24-1 and J usage is TRBJ1-5, with D uncertain. The V end lost 3 bases, the J end lost 0 bases, and 2 bases lay between the germline ends. The germline V gene encodes CDR1 KGHDR and CDR2 SFDVKD. The CDR3 spans 13 residues. In DNA form, the CDR3 reads TGTGCCACCAGTGATCATAGCAATCAGCCCCAGCATTTT. It specifies CATSDHSNQPQHF.

The DNA for the CDR3 is TGTGCCAGCGTTGATGGGGGGGCTCAAGAGACCCAGTACTTC. Its protein is CASVDGGAQETQYF. The chain joins TRBV2 to TRBJ2-5, with D possibly TRBD2 on 7 matching bases. Trimming left V 8 bases short and J 2 bases short, with 15 bases between. From germline, CDR1 is SNHLY and CDR2 FYNNEI. The CDR3 has 14 amino acids. The variable domain in full, with the rest retrieved from reference TRBV2 and TRBJ2-5, is EPEVTQTPSHQVTQMGQEVILRCVPISNHLYFYWYRQILGQKVEFLVSFYNNEISEKSEIFDDQFSVERPDGSNFTLKIRSTKLEDSAMYFCASVDGGAQETQYFGPGTRLLVL.

This chain connects TRBV20-1 to TRBJ1-2; D might be TRBD1 (5 bases). Germline V gene sequence: CDR1 DFQATT, CDR2 SNEGSKA (reference sequence). The CDR3 consists of 12 residues. V lost 7 bases to trimming and J lost 4 bases, with 13 bases between them. In nucleotides, the CDR3 is TGCAGTGAATTTGGCAGGGCCTATGGCTACACCTTC. This codes for CSEFGRAYGYTF.

This clonotype has only a few counts. This chain connects TRBV20-1 to TRBJ1-3; D may be TRBD1 (5 bases). This CDR3 comprises 14 residues. Per the germline V gene, CDR1 is DFQATT and CDR2 is SNEGSKA (reference sequence). V lost 2 bases to trimming and J lost 0 bases, with 8 bases between them. CDR3 nucleotides: TGCAGTGCTAGACAGGGATTCTCTGGAAACACCATATATTTT. The encoded protein is CSARQGFSGNTIYF.

The rearrangement uses TRBV15 and TRBJ2-5; D gene unclear. Trimming removed 3 bases from V and 4 bases from J, with 6 bases in between. Germline V gene data show CDR1 as LNHNV and CDR2 as YYDKDF (reference sequence). The CDR3 loop spans 12 amino acids. The CDR3, as DNA: TGTGCCACCAGCAGTTTTTCAGAGACCCAGTACTTC. This gives the protein CATSSFSETQYF. Complete variable domain (other parts from reference TRBV15 and TRBJ2-5): DAMVIQNPRYQVTQFGKPVTLSCSQTLNHNVMYWYQQKSSQAPKLLFHYYDKDFNNEADTPDNFQSRRPNTSFCFLDIRSPGLGDTAMYLCATSSFSETQYFGPGTRLLVL.

The chain recombines TRBV29-1 with TRBJ1-2; tentatively, D is TRBD1 (6 bases). The CDR3 runs to 13 residues. CDR1 is SQVTM and CDR2 is ANQGSEA in the germline V gene. V shed 0 bases and J shed 7 bases, with 12 bases lying between them. CDR3 nucleotides: TGCAGCGTTGAAGATCGGGGGGCTGGTGGCTACACCTTC. Translating it yields CSVEDRGAGGYTF.

This clonotype has a handful of counts. The rearrangement joins TRBV4-2 to TRBJ2-7, with a tentative D call TRBD1 (6 bases). Trimming pared 0 bases from V and 3 bases from J, leaving 18 bases between. This CDR3 comprises 17 residues. Per the germline V gene, CDR1 is LGHNA and CDR2 is YNFKEQ. For the CDR3, the DNA is TGTGCCAGCAGCCAAGATGGGGCCCCGGGACACATCTACGAGCAGTACTTC. Its translation: CASSQDGAPGHIYEQYF.